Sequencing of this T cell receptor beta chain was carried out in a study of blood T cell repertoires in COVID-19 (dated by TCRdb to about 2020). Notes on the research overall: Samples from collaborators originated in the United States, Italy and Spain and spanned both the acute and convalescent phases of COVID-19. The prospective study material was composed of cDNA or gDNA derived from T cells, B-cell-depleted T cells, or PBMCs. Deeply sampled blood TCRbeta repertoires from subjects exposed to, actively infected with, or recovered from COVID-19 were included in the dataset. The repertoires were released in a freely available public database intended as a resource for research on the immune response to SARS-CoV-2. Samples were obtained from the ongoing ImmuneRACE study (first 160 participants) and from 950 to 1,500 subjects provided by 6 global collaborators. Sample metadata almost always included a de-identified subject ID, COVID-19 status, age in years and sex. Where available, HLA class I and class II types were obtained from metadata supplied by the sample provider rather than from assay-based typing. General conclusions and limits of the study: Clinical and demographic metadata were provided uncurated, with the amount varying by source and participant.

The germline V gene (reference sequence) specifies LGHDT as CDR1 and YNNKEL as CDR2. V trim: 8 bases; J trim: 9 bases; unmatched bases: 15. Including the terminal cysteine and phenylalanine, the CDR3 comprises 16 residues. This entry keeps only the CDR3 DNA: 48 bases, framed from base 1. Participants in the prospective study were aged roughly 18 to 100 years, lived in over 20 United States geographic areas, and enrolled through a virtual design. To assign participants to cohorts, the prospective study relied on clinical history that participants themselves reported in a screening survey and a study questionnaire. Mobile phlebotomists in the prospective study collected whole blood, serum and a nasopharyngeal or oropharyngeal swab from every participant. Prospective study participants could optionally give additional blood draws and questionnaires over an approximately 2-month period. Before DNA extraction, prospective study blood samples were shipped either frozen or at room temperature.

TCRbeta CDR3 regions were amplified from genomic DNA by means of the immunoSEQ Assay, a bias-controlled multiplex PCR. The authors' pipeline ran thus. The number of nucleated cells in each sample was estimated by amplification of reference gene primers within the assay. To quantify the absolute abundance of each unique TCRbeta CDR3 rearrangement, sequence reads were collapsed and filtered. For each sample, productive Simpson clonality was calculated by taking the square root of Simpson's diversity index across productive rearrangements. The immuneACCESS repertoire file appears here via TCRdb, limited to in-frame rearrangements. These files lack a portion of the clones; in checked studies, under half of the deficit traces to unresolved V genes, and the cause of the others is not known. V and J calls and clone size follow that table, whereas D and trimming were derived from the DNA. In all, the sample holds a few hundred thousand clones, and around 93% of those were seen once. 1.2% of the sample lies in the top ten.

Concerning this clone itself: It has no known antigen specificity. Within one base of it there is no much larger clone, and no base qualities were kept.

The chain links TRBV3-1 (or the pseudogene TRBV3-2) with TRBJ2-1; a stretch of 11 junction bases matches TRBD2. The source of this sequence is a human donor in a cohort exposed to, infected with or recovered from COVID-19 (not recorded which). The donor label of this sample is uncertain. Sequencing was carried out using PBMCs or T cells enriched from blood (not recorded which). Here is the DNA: TGTGCCAGCCGCCCCTGGAGTAGCGGGGGGGCCACTGAGCAGTTCTTC. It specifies CASRPWSSGGATEQFF.